These 19 T cell receptor beta chains share one sample of origin, sequenced in a study of beta chain features in type 1 diabetes. Expressed TCRB transcripts were sequenced because the entire RNA isolate underwent reverse transcription. Profiled with immunoSEQ multiplex PCR; TCRdb holds only in-frame clones, not every one. There are 150,000 to 180,000 clones in the sample; 7.5% to 10% occur only once, and approximately 0.69% lies in the top ten. Sequencing input: central memory CD4+ T cells from blood. The source of these receptors is a man between 18 and 35 years old in good health.

This clone has more than one count but fewer than ten. This chain connects TRBV5-1 to TRBJ1-1; D gene ambiguous. Germline loops: CDR1 SGHRS, CDR2 YFSETQ. V dropped 0 bases and J dropped 5 bases, with 8 bases sitting between them. The CDR3 contains 13 residues. CDR3 bases: TGCGCCAGCAGCTTGGCGCTGCGGACTGAAGCTTTCTTT. Amino acid sequence: CASSLALRTEAFF.

This clone occurred a few times. The chain joins TRBV6-4 to TRBJ2-1, with D unresolved. Germline V CDR1 and CDR2: MRHNA, SNTAGT. The CDR3 has 14 residues. V was cut by 6 bases and J by 0 bases, with 9 bases left in between. The CDR3 loop reads CASSIDASYNEQFF. CDR3 nucleotide sequence: TGTGCCAGCAGCATAGATGCCTCCTACAATGAGCAGTTCTTC.

This chain connects TRBV7-2 to TRBJ2-1; 8 nucleotides align to TRBD2. The trim removed 0 bases at V and 6 bases at J, leaving 7 bases unmatched. The germline CDR1 and CDR2 sequences are SGHTA and FQGNSA. The CDR3 contains 16 residues. The DNA of the CDR3 is TGTGCCAGCAGCTTAGCGCTCAGCGGGAGCTTCAATGAGCAGTTCTTC. This gives the protein CASSLALSGSFNEQFF.

This clone was detected only a few times. The chain couples TRBV2 to TRBJ1-4; D gene unclear. This CDR3 spans 14 amino acids. Germline lookup yields CDR1 SNHLY and CDR2 FYNNEI. V was clipped by 5 bases and J by 1 base, with 8 bases between them. In DNA form, the CDR3 reads TGTGCCAGCAGTCTCCCCCTAACTAATGAAAAACTGTTTTTT. The encoded protein is CASSLPLTNEKLFF. The variable domain in full, completed from reference TRBV2 and TRBJ1-4, reads EPEVTQTPSHQVTQMGQEVILRCVPISNHLYFYWYRQILGQKVEFLVSFYNNEISEKSEIFDDQFSVERPDGSNFTLKIRSTKLEDSAMYFCASSLPLTNEKLFFGSGTQLSVL.

This clone was found a few times. This sequence joins TRBV7-2 and TRBJ2-1, with 9 positions matching TRBD1. The germline gives CDR1 SGHTA, CDR2 FQGNSA. This CDR3 region has 16 residues. V lost 0 bases and J lost 4; bases outside the gene matches: 4. The CDR3 nucleotides read TGTGCCAGCAGCTTAGCAGCCGGGACAGGGTACAATGAGCAGTTCTTC. Protein: CASSLAAGTGYNEQFF. The entire variable domain, with the rest obtained from reference TRBV7-2 and TRBJ2-1, is as follows: GAGVSQSPSNKVTEKGKDVELRCDPISGHTALYWYRQSLGQGLEFLIYFQGNSAPDKSGLPSDRFSAERTGGSVSTLTIQRTQQEDSAVYLCASSLAAGTGYNEQFFGPGTRLTVL.

The genes are TRBV19 and TRBJ2-3; D may be TRBD2 (5 bases). Trimming shortened V by 3 bases and J by 4 bases, and 14 bases separated the two germline ends. The CDR3 length is 15 residues. CDR1 and CDR2 from the germline V gene are LNHDA and SQIVND (reference sequence). The CDR3 coding sequence is TGTGCCAGTAGTATCGAGGGATGGGCGGCAGATACGCAGTATTTT. Protein sequence: CASSIEGWAADTQYF.

This clone was seen a few times. This chain joins TRBV6-4 and TRBJ2-3; 7 nucleotides align to TRBD2. J lost 4 bases, V lost 5 bases, and 6 bases had no gene match. This CDR3 has 14 amino acids. Per germline, CDR1 MRHNA and CDR2 SNTAGT. The CDR3 DNA follows: TGTGCCAGCAGTTTTTCGGGGAGGGCAGATACGCAGTATTTT. Amino acid sequence: CASSFSGRADTQYF.

This clone was picked up a small number of times. V is TRBV29-1 and J is TRBJ2-1; tentatively, D is TRBD1 (5 bases). Trimming stripped 4 bases from V and 8 bases from J, with 18 bases between. The CDR3 length is 14 residues. Per the germline V gene, CDR1 is SQVTM and CDR2 is ANQGSEA. CDR3: CSVVLPFQGDEQFF. As DNA, the CDR3 is TGCAGCGTTGTACTTCCATTTCAGGGTGATGAGCAGTTCTTC.

The chain uses TRBV7-2 and TRBJ1-1; the D gene is possibly TRBD1 (5 bases). CDR1 SGHTA and CDR2 FQGNSA come from the germline V gene. Between the trimmed V and J ends, which lost 3 bases and 0 bases, there was a span of 11 bases. The CDR3 consists of 15 residues. CDR3 region: CASSFNRRVNTEAFF. The CDR3 nucleotides read TGTGCCAGCAGCTTCAACAGGAGAGTGAACACTGAAGCTTTCTTT. Full variable domain (missing parts from reference TRBV7-2 and TRBJ1-1): GAGVSQSPSNKVTEKGKDVELRCDPISGHTALYWYRQSLGQGLEFLIYFQGNSAPDKSGLPSDRFSAERTGGSVSTLTIQRTQQEDSAVYLCASSFNRRVNTEAFFGQGTRLTVV.

The gene calls are TRBV7-2 and TRBJ2-5; TRBD1 is a possible D gene (6 bases). V was cut by 6 bases and J by 7 bases, with 18 bases left in between. The CDR3 spans 14 residues. Germline V gives CDR1 SGHTA, CDR2 FQGNSA. The chain's CDR3 is CASRYNRDFGTQYF. The CDR3 coding sequence is TGTGCCAGCAGATATAACAGGGATTTCGGGACCCAGTACTTC.

This clone has at least ten counts. V gene TRBV28 combines with J gene TRBJ1-2; no clear D gene. The V gene's germline CDR1 is MDHEN and CDR2 SYDVKM. The V and J ends lost 8 bases and 7 bases respectively, with 5 bases between them. CDR3 length: 9 amino acids. The CDR3 DNA sequence: TGTGCCAGCGGCGGTGGCTACACCTTC. Translation: CASGGGYTF.

This clone was observed a handful of times. The chain carries TRBV30 and TRBJ2-7; no definite D call. Germline assignment: CDR1 GTSNPN and CDR2 SVGIG (reference sequence). The CDR3 has 11 amino acids. The V and J ends lost 0 bases and 4 bases respectively, with 4 bases between them. Here the CDR3 reads CAWSVRYEQYF. The CDR3 bases are TGTGCCTGGAGTGTGCGGTACGAGCAGTACTTC.

This clone was picked up a small number of times. This chain links TRBV5-1 with TRBJ2-3; no clear D. Germline CDR1 is SGHRS and CDR2 is YFSETQ. This CDR3 has 16 residues. V dropped 0 bases and J dropped 0 bases, with 11 bases sitting between them. The CDR3 DNA follows: TGCGCCAGCAGCTTGGCCGGTCTGTTTAGCACAGATACGCAGTATTTT. It is translated as CASSLAGLFSTDTQYF.

The sample holds a few counts of this clone. The chain is built from TRBV11-2 and TRBJ2-7; the D is unclear. Germline V gene lookup returns CDR1 SGHAT and CDR2 FQNNGV. CDR3 length: 13 amino acids. Trimming stripped 1 base from V and 2 bases from J, with 6 bases between. DNA of the CDR3: TGTGCCAGCAGCTTAGCCAGAACCTACGAGCAGTACTTC. This sequence encodes CASSLARTYEQYF.

This clone was observed at least ten times. V usage is TRBV29-1 and J usage is TRBJ2-1; 12 bases agree with TRBD1. The CDR3 consists of 16 residues. From germline, CDR1 is SQVTM and CDR2 ANQGSEA. V lost 1 base to trimming and J lost 6 bases; unmatched junction nucleotides: 7. CDR3 region: CSVEGDRGQGGNEQFF. CDR3 DNA sequence: TGCAGCGTTGAAGGGGACAGGGGGCAAGGTGGCAATGAGCAGTTCTTC.

The chain employs TRBV6-1 and TRBJ1-5, with 10 bases aligning to TRBD1. Trimming at V came to 3 bases and at J to 1 base, leaving 15 bases not matched to a gene. Germline-derived CDR1 and CDR2 are MNHNS and SASEGT. The CDR3 contains 20 residues. CDR3 nucleotide sequence: TGTGCCAGCAGTGAGAGGACAGGGGGTTATTCCCTCCAGAGCAATCAGCCCCAGCATTTT. It is translated as CASSERTGGYSLQSNQPQHF.

The chain carries TRBV15 and TRBJ1-1, with D uncertain. Germline CDR1 and CDR2: LNHNV and YYDKDF (reference sequence). V lost 1 base, J lost 2 bases, and 11 bases lay in between. This CDR3 is built from 15 residues. DNA of the CDR3: TGTGCCACCAGCAGAGTTTGGGCAGCCAACACTGAAGCTTTCTTT. Protein: CATSRVWAANTEAFF.

The gene calls are TRBV11-2 and TRBJ2-3; maybe TRBD1 (6 bases). V lost 6 bases to trimming and J lost 6 bases, with 10 bases between them. The germline CDR1 and CDR2 sequences are SGHAT and FQNNGV. This CDR3 is 12 amino acids long. The CDR3 nucleotides read TGTGCCAGCAGTCCACAGGGTGATACGCAGTATTTT. It encodes CASSPQGDTQYF.

This clone came up many times. The chain carries TRBV9 and TRBJ1-2; D not resolved. CDR1 is SGDLS, CDR2 YYNGEE, per germline. With 0 bases removed from V and 2 bases from J, the gap between germline ends came to 8 bases. The CDR3 runs to 14 residues. The CDR3 spells CASSVEGGNYGYTF. CDR3 DNA: TGTGCCAGCAGCGTAGAGGGAGGAAACTATGGCTACACCTTC.